A single sample is the source of the 29 T cell receptor beta chains below, sequenced in a study of shared clonotypes between healthy human individuals. The protocol was immunoSEQ multiplex PCR, while the TCRdb copy is restricted to in-frame clones and leaves out a portion. The table has about 960,000 clones, 60% to 85% seen once. Sequenced input: memory CD4+ T cells sorted from blood. Subset in this sample: CD45RA-negative fraction. The receptor source for this set is a man younger than 35 in good health.

This clone has only one observation. This chain joins TRBV5-4 and TRBJ2-7; TRBD2 matches at 8 bases. The CDR3 sequence is 16 residues long. Trimming cost V 0 bases and J 0 bases; bases outside gene matches: 5. Germline CDR1 and CDR2: SGHNT and YYREEE (reference sequence). The DNA of the CDR3 is TGTGCCAGCAGCTTGGGCGGCGGGGGGTACTCCTACGAGCAGTACTTC. Protein product: CASSLGGGGYSYEQYF.

This sequence joins TRBV29-1 and TRBJ2-5, with 8 bases identical to TRBD2. The CDR3 has 13 amino acids. Germline assignment: CDR1 SQVTM and CDR2 ANQGSEA. V dropped 2 bases and J dropped 3; count of bases not matched to a gene: 2. The CDR3 loop reads CSVESGGKETQYF. The DNA of the CDR3 is TGCAGCGTTGAAAGCGGGGGCAAAGAGACCCAGTACTTC.

Notes on this clone: The identical CDR3 is also encoded by other nucleotide sequences in the sample. The chain uses TRBV29-1 and TRBJ2-1; weak D call: TRBD1 (6 bases). Between the trimmed V and J ends, which lost 3 bases and 6 bases, there was a span of 12 bases. CDR3 length: 13 amino acids. Germline V gene lookup returns CDR1 SQVTM and CDR2 ANQGSEA. This CDR3 reads CSVDGDRRNEQFF. The CDR3 bases are TGCAGCGTTGATGGAGACAGGCGCAATGAGCAGTTCTTC.

The chain joins TRBV27 to TRBJ1-5, with D uncertain. V shed 2 bases and J shed 0 bases, with 11 bases lying between them. The CDR3 extends over 16 amino acids. The germline V gene has CDR1 MNHEY and CDR2 SMNVEV (reference sequence). CDR3 nucleotide sequence: TGTGCCAGCAGTTTAAAAGCAGAATATAGCAATCAGCCCCAGCATTTT. Amino acids: CASSLKAEYSNQPQHF.

As for this clone: Given a much more abundant clone one base away, this may be a read error. V is TRBV7-9 and J is TRBJ2-7, with unresolved D. Germline V gene data show CDR1 as SEHNR and CDR2 as FQNEAQ (reference sequence). Between the trimmed V and J ends, which lost 5 bases and 3 bases, there was a span of 5 bases. The CDR3 is 11 residues long. CDR3 coding DNA: TGTGCCAGCAGCAATATCTACGAGCAGTACTTC. Its translation: CASSNIYEQYF.

The chain has TRBV7-9 and TRBJ2-3; TRBD2 aligns across 9 bases. The V gene's germline CDR1 is SEHNR and CDR2 FQNEAQ (reference sequence). Losses at the gene ends were 11 bases for V and 9 bases for J; bases not matched to a gene: 15. This CDR3 spans 14 amino acids. The CDR3: CAAGEASGVLTQYF. The CDR3 DNA reads as TGTGCCGCCGGCGAGGCTAGCGGGGTGTTAACGCAGTATTTT. Full variable domain (missing parts from reference TRBV7-9 and TRBJ2-3): DTGVSQNPRHKITKRGQNVTFRCDPISEHNRLYWYRQTLGQGPEFLTYFQNEAQLEKSRLLSDRFSAERPKGSFSTLEIQRTEQGDSAMYLCAAGEASGVLTQYFGPGTRLTVL.

Many counts were recorded for this clone. This chain connects TRBV28 to TRBJ1-4, with D hard to call. The CDR3 spans 14 residues. The V and J ends lost 5 bases and 0 bases respectively, with 7 bases between them. Germline V gene lookup returns CDR1 MDHEN and CDR2 SYDVKM. CDR3 coding DNA: TGTGCCAGCAGTGTACAGACAACTAATGAAAAACTGTTTTTT. Translating it yields CASSVQTTNEKLFF.

V gene TRBV7-9 combines with J gene TRBJ2-3, with D possibly TRBD2 on 5 matching bases. Germline V gene sequence: CDR1 SEHNR, CDR2 FQNEAQ (reference sequence). This CDR3 has 14 residues. V lost 11 bases to trimming and J lost 2 bases, with 17 bases between them. In DNA, the CDR3 is TGTGCCGTTCGCGCGGACTTAAACACAGATACGCAGTATTTT. It yields the protein CAVRADLNTDTQYF.

The chain uses TRBV19 and TRBJ1-5; D uncertain. Between the trimmed V and J ends, which lost 6 bases and 2 bases, there was a span of 11 bases. CDR3 length: 14 amino acids. Germline V CDR1 and CDR2: LNHDA, SQIVND (reference sequence). CDR3 amino acids: CASRRAGGNQPQHF. In DNA, the CDR3 is TGTGCCAGTAGACGCGCCGGGGGCAATCAGCCCCAGCATTTT.

A few counts support this clone. This chain links TRBV6-5 with TRBJ1-1; D not resolved. CDR3 size: 13 residues. V was cut by 2 bases and J by 3 bases, with 7 bases left in between. Germline CDR1 reads MNHEY; CDR2 reads SVGAGI. The CDR3 coding sequence is TGTGCCAGCAGTTACCCAGGATACACTGAAGCTTTCTTT. This sequence encodes CASSYPGYTEAFF.

The chain links TRBV18 to TRBJ2-3, with D perhaps matching TRBD1 or TRBD2 (7 bases each). V lost 3 bases to trimming and J lost 4 bases, with 20 bases between them. The CDR3 has 17 residues. Germline CDR1 and CDR2: KGHSH and LQKENI. The CDR3 DNA is TGTGCCAGCTCACCCCCCAGGGGGGGAAAAGCGTCAGATACGCAGTATTTT. It encodes CASSPPRGGKASDTQYF.

This clone was seen just once. This chain uses TRBV5-1 with TRBJ2-3; D is undetermined. CDR1 SGHRS and CDR2 YFSETQ come from the germline V gene. CDR3 length: 13 residues. V was clipped by 6 bases and J by 6 bases, with 14 bases between them. CDR3 DNA: TGCGCCAGCACCTCAACAACCAGGGATACGCAGTATTTT. It codes for CASTSTTRDTQYF.

This clone was counted at least ten times. The chain recombines TRBV9 with TRBJ1-1, with D perhaps TRBD1 (6 bases). The V gene lost 4 bases and the J gene lost 5 bases, with 15 bases spanning the gap. CDR3 length: 14 residues. The germline V gene has CDR1 SGDLS and CDR2 YYNGEE. CDR3 protein: CASSPGTQGTEAFF. The CDR3 DNA follows: TGTGCCAGCAGCCCAGGGACCCAGGGGACTGAAGCTTTCTTT.

The gene calls are TRBV28 and TRBJ1-2, with TRBD1 matching over 9 bases. This CDR3 has 16 residues. Unmatched junction bases numbered 8, after V lost 5 bases and J lost 1 base. Germline loops: CDR1 MDHEN, CDR2 SYDVKM. The CDR3: CASSPAGQGRNYGYTF. DNA for the CDR3: TGTGCCAGCAGTCCCGCGGGACAGGGCCGTAACTATGGCTACACCTTC.

The chain joins TRBV6-6 to TRBJ2-7; D tentatively reads TRBD1 or TRBD2 (5 bases each). The V end was cut by 4 bases, the J end by 12 bases, with 16 bases between. The CDR3 runs 12 residues. Germline assignment: CDR1 MNHNY and CDR2 SVGAGI (reference sequence). The CDR3 region is CASSSIGGFWYF. In nucleotides, the CDR3 is TGTGCCAGCAGTTCGATTGGGGGATTTTGGTACTTC.

V gene TRBV7-9 combines with J gene TRBJ1-4; D remains unclear. The CDR3 totals 16 residues. V lost 3 bases and J lost 8, with 19 bases in between. Per the germline V gene, CDR1 is SEHNR and CDR2 is FQNEAQ (reference sequence). CDR3 loop: CASSFWVQEGREKLFF. CDR3 sequence (DNA): TGTGCCAGCAGCTTTTGGGTGCAGGAAGGAAGGGAAAAACTGTTTTTT.

The gene calls are TRBV7-8 and TRBJ1-4; D uncertain. Trimming removed 5 bases from V and 0 bases from J, with 16 bases in between. The CDR3 runs to 17 residues. Germline V gives CDR1 SGHVS, CDR2 FQNEAQ. The CDR3 nucleotides are TGTGCCAGCAGCGGGCGAACAGTTCTGTCAACTAATGAAAAACTGTTTTTT. Its protein is CASSGRTVLSTNEKLFF.

The V call is TRBV10-3, the J call TRBJ2-1; maybe TRBD2 (5 bases). Trimming shortened V by 9 bases and J by 9 bases, and 15 bases separated the two germline ends. Germline V gene data show CDR1 as ENHRY and CDR2 as SYGVKD. The CDR3 totals 12 residues. Here the CDR3 reads CAMSREGSEQFF. The CDR3 DNA reads TGTGCCATGTCCCGTGAGGGATCTGAGCAGTTCTTC.

Comment on this clone: This specimen includes other DNA sequences encoding the same CDR3. This chain links TRBV4-1 with TRBJ2-3; TRBD2 aligns across 7 bases. From germline, CDR1 is MGHRA and CDR2 YSYEKL. This CDR3 is 13 amino acids long. The junction had 3 bases not matched to a gene; V was cut back by 3 bases and J by 6 bases. DNA for the CDR3: TGCGCCAGCAGCCATCCGCGGGGGGATACGCAGTATTTT. Its protein is CASSHPRGDTQYF.

This rearrangement joins TRBV6-5 to TRBJ2-7; TRBD1 matches 8 bases. The CDR3 consists of 13 residues. Per the germline V gene, CDR1 is MNHEY and CDR2 is SVGAGI. V lost 7 bases and J lost 6; bases outside the gene matches: 8. The DNA for the CDR3 is TGTGCCAGCACACCCGGGACAGGTACCGAGCAGTACTTC. Protein product: CASTPGTGTEQYF.

J is TRBJ1-6 and V is TRBV23-1; possibly TRBD1 for D (5 bases). TRBV23-1 is an ORF, with its function uncertain. The CDR3 extends over 18 amino acids. Trimming shortened V by 0 bases and J by 6 bases, and 18 bases separated the two germline ends. The CDR3: CASSQSIGPTDVNSPLHF. Written as DNA, the CDR3 is TGCGCCAGCAGTCAATCGATAGGACCGACAGACGTTAATTCACCCCTCCACTTT.

The chain employs TRBV6-5 and TRBJ1-2; the match to TRBD1 covers 10 bases. V lost 7 bases to trimming and J lost 11 bases; unmatched junction nucleotides: 10. CDR1 is MNHEY and CDR2 is SVGAGI in the germline V gene. This CDR3 comprises 13 residues. CDR3: CASIDRGRFGYTF. In DNA, the CDR3 is TGTGCCAGCATAGACAGGGGGCGCTTCGGGTACACCTTC.

The J gene is TRBJ2-1, the V gene TRBV7-9; possibly TRBD1 for D (5 bases). The ends were cut back, 5 bases at V and 5 bases at J, with 22 bases in the middle. The V gene's germline CDR1 is SEHNR and CDR2 FQNEAQ (reference sequence). The length of the CDR3 is 17 residues. The CDR3 region has the DNA TGTGCCAGCAGCCTCCTTTTACAGGCATCCAACAACAATGAGCAGTTCTTC. It is translated as CASSLLLQASNNNEQFF.

CDR3 in amino acids: CASSVLEMVTGELFF. CDR3 sequence (DNA): TGTGCCAGCAGTGTATTGGAAATGGTGACCGGGGAGCTGTTTTTT. V usage is TRBV2 and J usage is TRBJ2-2; no clear D gene. In germline, CDR1 is SNHLY, CDR2 FYNNEI. This CDR3 is 15 amino acids long. Trimming took 4 bases from V and 5 from J, leaving 14 bases between them.

This chain links TRBV2 with TRBJ2-1; D uncertain. Germline-derived CDR1 and CDR2 are SNHLY and FYNNEI. The CDR3 spans 15 residues. V gave up 7 bases and J gave up 0 bases, with 13 bases separating them. The CDR3 sequence: CASTRRLSSYNEQFF. DNA for the CDR3: TGTGCCAGCACTCGGCGGCTAAGCTCCTACAATGAGCAGTTCTTC. Looking up the rest from reference TRBV2 and TRBJ2-1 gives the full variable domain: EPEVTQTPSHQVTQMGQEVILRCVPISNHLYFYWYRQILGQKVEFLVSFYNNEISEKSEIFDDQFSVERPDGSNFTLKIRSTKLEDSAMYFCASTRRLSSYNEQFFGPGTRLTVL.

As DNA, the CDR3 is TGTGCCAGCAGTCCAGGGGTTAACTATGGCTACACCTTC. Its protein product is CASSPGVNYGYTF. The gene calls are TRBV2 and TRBJ1-2; weak D call: TRBD1 (6 bases). Germline V gene sequence: CDR1 SNHLY, CDR2 FYNNEI. V lost 5 bases and J 1 base, leaving 8 bases between the germline ends. This CDR3 contains 13 residues.

The CDR3 DNA follows: TGTGCCAGCAGCCTCCGGGACAGGTCCCGTGGTGAAGCTTTCTTT. As protein: CASSLRDRSRGEAFF. The rearrangement joins TRBV14 to TRBJ1-1; 8 bases agree with TRBD1. In germline, CDR1 is SGHDN, CDR2 FVKESK. The CDR3 loop spans 15 amino acids. V was pared by 4 bases and J by 7 bases, with 11 bases of the junction left unmatched.

The chain is built from TRBV18 and TRBJ1-5, with D unclear. The CDR3 has 18 amino acids. V lost 2 bases and J 0 bases, leaving 17 bases between the germline ends. Germline V gene lookup returns CDR1 KGHSH and CDR2 LQKENI. The CDR3 coding sequence is TGTGCCAGCTCACCAATGGTTGGTAGGGTCGGTAGCAATCAGCCCCAGCATTTT. Protein: CASSPMVGRVGSNQPQHF.

The V call is TRBV7-2, the J call TRBJ2-6; D is unclear. This CDR3 has 16 amino acids. V was trimmed by 1 base and J by 0 bases, leaving 7 bases between them. From germline, CDR1 is SGHTA and CDR2 FQGNSA. CDR3 DNA: TGTGCCAGCAGCTTAGGACGGTACTCTGGGGCCAACGTCCTGACTTTC. Translated, it gives CASSLGRYSGANVLTF. Variable domain in full (rest from reference TRBV7-2 and TRBJ2-6): GAGVSQSPSNKVTEKGKDVELRCDPISGHTALYWYRQSLGQGLEFLIYFQGNSAPDKSGLPSDRFSAERTGGSVSTLTIQRTQQEDSAVYLCASSLGRYSGANVLTFGAGSRLTVL.